This entry describes one T cell receptor beta chain. The antigen remains undetermined. The CDR3 covers 15 residues. Trimming cost V 5 bases and J 0 bases, with 11 bases left between them. Germline V gives CDR1 LNHDA, CDR2 SQIVND (reference sequence). The record originates from a study of shared clonotypes between healthy human individuals. Findings and limits, study-wide: When naive CD4 clonotypes were compared across a few donors, around 4.6% were shared.

Profiled with immunoSEQ multiplex PCR; TCRdb holds only in-frame clones, not every one. This sample has more than 2,000,000 clones, with just over 90% found just once. The receptor's source is a man between 18 and 35 years old in good health. Some clones in this sample may be carry-over from other donors' samples. V gene TRBV19 combines with J gene TRBJ2-1; D is ambiguous. Material for sequencing was naive CD4+ T cells from PBMCs. Subset reported: CD45RA+ positively selected. The CDR3 nucleotides read TGTGCCAGTAGTTGGGCAACGAGCTCCTACAATGAGCAGTTCTTC. Translation gives CASSWATSSYNEQFF.